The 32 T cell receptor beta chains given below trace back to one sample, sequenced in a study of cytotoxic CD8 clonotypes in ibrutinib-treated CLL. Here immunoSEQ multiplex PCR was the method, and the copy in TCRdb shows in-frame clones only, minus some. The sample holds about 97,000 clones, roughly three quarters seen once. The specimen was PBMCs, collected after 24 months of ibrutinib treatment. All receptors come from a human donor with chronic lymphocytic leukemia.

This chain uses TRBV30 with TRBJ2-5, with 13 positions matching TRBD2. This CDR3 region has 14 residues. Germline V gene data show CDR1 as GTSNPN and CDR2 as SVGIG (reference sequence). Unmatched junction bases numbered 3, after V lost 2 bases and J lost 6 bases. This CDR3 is CAWSTSGGAKTQYF. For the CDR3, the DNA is TGTGCCTGGAGTACTAGCGGGGGGGCAAAGACCCAGTACTTC. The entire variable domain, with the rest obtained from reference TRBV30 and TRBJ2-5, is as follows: SQTIHQWPATLVQPVGSPLSLECTVEGTSNPNLYWYRQAAGRGLQLLFYSVGIGQISSEVPQNLSASRPQDRQFILSSKKLLLSDSGFYLCAWSTSGGAKTQYFGPGTRLLVL.

The CDR3 nucleotides read TGTGCCAGAAGCTTGTGGTGTAGTACAGCTCCTAGCAATCAGCCCCAGCATTTT. Protein product: CARSLWCSTAPSNQPQHF. V gene TRBV5-3 combines with J gene TRBJ1-5; D call uncertain. TRBV5-3 is flagged as an ORF with uncertain function. The CDR3 contains 18 residues. The V gene lost 1 base and the J gene lost 0 bases, with 17 bases spanning the gap.

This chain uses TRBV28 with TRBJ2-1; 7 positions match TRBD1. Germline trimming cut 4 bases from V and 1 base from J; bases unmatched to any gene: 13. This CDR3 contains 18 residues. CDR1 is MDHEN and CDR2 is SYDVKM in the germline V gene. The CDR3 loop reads CASSYGADRDISYNEQFF. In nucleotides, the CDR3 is TGTGCCAGCAGTTACGGAGCAGACAGGGACATTTCCTACAATGAGCAGTTCTTC. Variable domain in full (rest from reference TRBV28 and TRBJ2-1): DVKVTQSSRYLVKRTGEKVFLECVQDMDHENMFWYRQDPGLGLRLIYFSYDVKMKEKGDIPEGYSVSREKKERFSLILESASTNQTSMYLCASSYGADRDISYNEQFFGPGTRLTVL.

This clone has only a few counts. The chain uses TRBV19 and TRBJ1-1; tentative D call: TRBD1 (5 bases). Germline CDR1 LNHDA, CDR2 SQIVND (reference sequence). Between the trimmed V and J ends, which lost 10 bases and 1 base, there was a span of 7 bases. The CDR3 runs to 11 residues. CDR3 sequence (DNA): TGTGCCACGGGACGGAACACTGAAGCTTTCTTT. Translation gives CATGRNTEAFF.

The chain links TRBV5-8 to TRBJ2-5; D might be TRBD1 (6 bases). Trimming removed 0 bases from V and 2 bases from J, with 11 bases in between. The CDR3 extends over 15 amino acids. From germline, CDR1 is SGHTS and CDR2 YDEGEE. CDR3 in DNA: TGTGCCAGCAGCTTGGGGCAGGGGAGTCAAGAGACCCAGTACTTC. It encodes CASSLGQGSQETQYF.

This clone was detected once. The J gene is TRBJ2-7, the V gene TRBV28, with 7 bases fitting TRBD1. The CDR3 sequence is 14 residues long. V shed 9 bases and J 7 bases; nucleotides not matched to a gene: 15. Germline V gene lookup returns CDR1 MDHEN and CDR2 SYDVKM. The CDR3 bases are TGTGCCAGTGATTCCGGGACAGTCCTACGGGAGCAGTACTTC. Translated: CASDSGTVLREQYF.

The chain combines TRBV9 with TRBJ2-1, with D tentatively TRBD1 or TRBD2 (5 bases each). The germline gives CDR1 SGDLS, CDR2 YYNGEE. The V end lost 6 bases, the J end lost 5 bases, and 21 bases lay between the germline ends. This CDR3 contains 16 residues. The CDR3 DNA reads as TGTGCCAGCACTAAAGGGACCGCGGGTTGGAACAATGAGCAGTTCTTC. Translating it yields CASTKGTAGWNNEQFF.

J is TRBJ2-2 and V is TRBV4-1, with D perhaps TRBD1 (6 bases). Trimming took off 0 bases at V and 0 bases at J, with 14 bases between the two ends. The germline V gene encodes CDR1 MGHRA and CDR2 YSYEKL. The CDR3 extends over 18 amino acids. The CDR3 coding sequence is TGCGCCAGCAGCCAAGACGAACAGGGACCCACGAACACCGGGGAGCTGTTTTTT. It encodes CASSQDEQGPTNTGELFF.

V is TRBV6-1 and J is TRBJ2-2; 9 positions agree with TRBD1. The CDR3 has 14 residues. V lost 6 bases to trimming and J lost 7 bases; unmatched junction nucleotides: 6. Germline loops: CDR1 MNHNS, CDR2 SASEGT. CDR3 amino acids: CASRGQGALGELFF. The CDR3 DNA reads TGTGCCAGCAGGGGACAGGGAGCTCTCGGGGAGCTGTTTTTT.

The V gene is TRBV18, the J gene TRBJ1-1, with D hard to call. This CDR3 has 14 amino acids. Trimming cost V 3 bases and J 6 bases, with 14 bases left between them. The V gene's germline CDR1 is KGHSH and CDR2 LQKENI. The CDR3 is CASSPQLGGAEAFF. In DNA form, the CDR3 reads TGTGCCAGCTCACCCCAATTGGGAGGAGCTGAAGCTTTCTTT.

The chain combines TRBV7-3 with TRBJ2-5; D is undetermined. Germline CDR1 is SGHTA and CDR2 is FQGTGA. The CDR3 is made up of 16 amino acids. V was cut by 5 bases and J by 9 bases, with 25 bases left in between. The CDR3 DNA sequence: TGTGCCAGCAGCAAACCACCGACGGGCCCCCCGTCGGCCCAGTACTTC. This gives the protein CASSKPPTGPPSAQYF. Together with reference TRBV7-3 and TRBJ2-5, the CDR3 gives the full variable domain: GAGVSQTPSNKVTEKGKYVELRCDPISGHTALYWYRQSLGQGPEFLIYFQGTGAADDSGLPNDRFFAVRPEGSVSTLKIQRTERGDSAVYLCASSKPPTGPPSAQYFGPGTRLLVL.

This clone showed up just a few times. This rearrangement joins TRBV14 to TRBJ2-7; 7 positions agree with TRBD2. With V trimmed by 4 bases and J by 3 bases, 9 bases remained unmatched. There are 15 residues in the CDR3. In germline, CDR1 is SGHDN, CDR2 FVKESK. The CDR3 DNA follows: TGTGCCAGCAGCCGCTCCGGGACTATACGCTACGAGCAGTACTTC. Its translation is CASSRSGTIRYEQYF.

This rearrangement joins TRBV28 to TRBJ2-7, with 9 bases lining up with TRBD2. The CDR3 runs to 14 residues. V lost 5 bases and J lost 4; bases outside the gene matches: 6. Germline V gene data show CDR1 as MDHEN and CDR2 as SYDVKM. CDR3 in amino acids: CASSSSGSLYEQYF. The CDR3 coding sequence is TGTGCCAGCAGTAGTAGCGGGAGCCTTTACGAGCAGTACTTC. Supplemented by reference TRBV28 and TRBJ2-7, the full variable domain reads DVKVTQSSRYLVKRTGEKVFLECVQDMDHENMFWYRQDPGLGLRLIYFSYDVKMKEKGDIPEGYSVSREKKERFSLILESASTNQTSMYLCASSSSGSLYEQYFGPGTRLTVT.

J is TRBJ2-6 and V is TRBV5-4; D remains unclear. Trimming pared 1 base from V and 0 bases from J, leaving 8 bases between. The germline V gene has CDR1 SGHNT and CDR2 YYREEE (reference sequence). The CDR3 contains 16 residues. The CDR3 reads CASSLNRNSGANVLTF. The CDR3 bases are TGTGCCAGCAGCTTGAACAGAAACTCTGGGGCCAACGTCCTGACTTTC.

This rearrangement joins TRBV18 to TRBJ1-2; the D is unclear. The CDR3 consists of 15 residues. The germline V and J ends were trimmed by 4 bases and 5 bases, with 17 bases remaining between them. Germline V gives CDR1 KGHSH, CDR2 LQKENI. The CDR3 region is CASSLVGPPSYGYTF. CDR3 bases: TGTGCCAGCTCACTGGTTGGACCTCCTTCGTATGGCTACACCTTC.

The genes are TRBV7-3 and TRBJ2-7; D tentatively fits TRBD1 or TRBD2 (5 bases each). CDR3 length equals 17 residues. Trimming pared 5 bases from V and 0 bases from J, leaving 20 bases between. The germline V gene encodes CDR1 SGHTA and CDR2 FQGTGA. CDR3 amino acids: CASSRNGAGPLSYEQYF. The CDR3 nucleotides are TGTGCCAGCAGCCGGAATGGGGCGGGCCCACTCTCCTACGAGCAGTACTTC.

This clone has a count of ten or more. The CDR3 reads CASSLVNREAFF. The CDR3 DNA sequence: TGTGCCAGCAGCTTGGTGAACCGCGAAGCTTTCTTT. This chain connects TRBV7-9 to TRBJ1-1; D not certain. Germline CDR1 and CDR2: SEHNR and FQNEAQ (reference sequence). The CDR3 runs 12 residues. Between the trimmed V and J ends, which lost 3 bases and 8 bases, there was a span of 10 bases.

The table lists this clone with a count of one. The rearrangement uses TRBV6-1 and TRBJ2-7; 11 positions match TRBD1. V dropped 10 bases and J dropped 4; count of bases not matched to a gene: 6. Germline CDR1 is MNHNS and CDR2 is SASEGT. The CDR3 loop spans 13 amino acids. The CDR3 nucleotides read TGTGCCACCGGGACAGGGGGAAGGTACGAGCAGTACTTC. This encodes CATGTGGRYEQYF.

DNA for the CDR3: TGTGCCAGCAGTTTAGCGGGGGGGCAAGACGAGCAGTACTTC. It specifies CASSLAGGQDEQYF. The rearrangement uses TRBV28 and TRBJ2-7; TRBD2 agrees at 9 bases. This CDR3 has 14 residues. Germline values: CDR1 MDHEN, CDR2 SYDVKM. V lost 2 bases to trimming and J lost 5 bases; unmatched junction nucleotides: 4.

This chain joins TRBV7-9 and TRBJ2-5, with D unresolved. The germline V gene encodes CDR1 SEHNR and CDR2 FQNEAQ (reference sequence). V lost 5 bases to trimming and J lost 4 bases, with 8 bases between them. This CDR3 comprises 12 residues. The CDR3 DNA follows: TGTGCCAGCAGCCCCCTAGGAGAGACCCAGTACTTC. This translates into CASSPLGETQYF.

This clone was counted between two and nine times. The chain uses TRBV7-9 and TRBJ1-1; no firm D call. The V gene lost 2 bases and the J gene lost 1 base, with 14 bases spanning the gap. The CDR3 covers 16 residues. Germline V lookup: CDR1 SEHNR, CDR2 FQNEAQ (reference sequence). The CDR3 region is CASSLSFGPWNTEAFF. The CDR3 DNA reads TGTGCCAGCAGCTTATCATTCGGACCGTGGAACACTGAAGCTTTCTTT.

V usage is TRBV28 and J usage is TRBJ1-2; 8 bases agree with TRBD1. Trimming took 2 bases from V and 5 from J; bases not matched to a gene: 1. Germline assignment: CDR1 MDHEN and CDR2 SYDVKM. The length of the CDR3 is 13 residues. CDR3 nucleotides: TGTGCCAGCAGTTTACAGGGGGCGTATGGCTACACCTTC. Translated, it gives CASSLQGAYGYTF.

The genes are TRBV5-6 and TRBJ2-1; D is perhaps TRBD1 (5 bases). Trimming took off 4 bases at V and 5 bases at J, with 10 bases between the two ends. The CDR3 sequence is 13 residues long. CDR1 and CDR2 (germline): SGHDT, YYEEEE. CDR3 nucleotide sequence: TGTGCCAGCAGCCTGGACATAAACAATGAGCAGTTCTTC. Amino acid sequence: CASSLDINNEQFF. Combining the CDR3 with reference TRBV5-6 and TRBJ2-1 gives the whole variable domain DAGVTQSPTHLIKTRGQQVTLRCSPKSGHDTVSWYQQALGQGPQFIFQYYEEEERQRGNFPDRFSGHQFPNYSSELNVNALLLGDSALYLCASSLDINNEQFFGPGTRLTVL.

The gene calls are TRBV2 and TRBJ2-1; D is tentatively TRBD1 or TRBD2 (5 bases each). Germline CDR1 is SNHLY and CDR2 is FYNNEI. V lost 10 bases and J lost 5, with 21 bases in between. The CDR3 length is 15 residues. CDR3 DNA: TGTGCCACAAACGCCCCCCCGGGGCGAGACAATGAGCAGTTCTTC. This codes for CATNAPPGRDNEQFF.

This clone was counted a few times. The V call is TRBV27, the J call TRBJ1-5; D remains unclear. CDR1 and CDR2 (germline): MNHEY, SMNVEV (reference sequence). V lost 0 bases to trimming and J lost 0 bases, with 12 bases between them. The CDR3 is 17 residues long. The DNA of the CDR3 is TGTGCCAGCAGTTTATCGGGTGGGATCCGTAGCAATCAGCCCCAGCATTTT. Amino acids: CASSLSGGIRSNQPQHF.

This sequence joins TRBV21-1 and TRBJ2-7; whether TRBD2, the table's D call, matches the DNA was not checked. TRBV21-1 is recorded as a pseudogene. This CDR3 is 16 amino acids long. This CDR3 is CASRDRAGSVSYEQYF. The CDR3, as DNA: TGTGCCAGCAGGGACAGAGCGGGATCGGTTTCCTACGAGCAGTACTTC.

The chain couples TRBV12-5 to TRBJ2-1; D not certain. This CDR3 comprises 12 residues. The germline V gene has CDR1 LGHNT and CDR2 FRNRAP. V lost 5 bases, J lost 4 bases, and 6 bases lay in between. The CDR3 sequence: CASGPGYNEQFF. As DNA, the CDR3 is TGTGCTAGTGGTCCCGGATACAATGAGCAGTTCTTC.

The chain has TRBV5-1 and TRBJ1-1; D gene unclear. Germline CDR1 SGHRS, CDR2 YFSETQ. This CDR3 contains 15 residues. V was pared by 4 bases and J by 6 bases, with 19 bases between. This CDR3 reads CASSPGRVLSAEAFF. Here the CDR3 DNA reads TGCGCCAGCAGCCCTGGACGCGTACTTTCGGCTGAAGCTTTCTTT.

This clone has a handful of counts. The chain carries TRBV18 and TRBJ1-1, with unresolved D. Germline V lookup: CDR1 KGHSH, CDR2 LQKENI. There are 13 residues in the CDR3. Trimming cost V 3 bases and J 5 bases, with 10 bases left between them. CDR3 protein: CASSPIGGTEAFF. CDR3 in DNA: TGTGCCAGCTCACCTATTGGAGGGACTGAAGCTTTCTTT.

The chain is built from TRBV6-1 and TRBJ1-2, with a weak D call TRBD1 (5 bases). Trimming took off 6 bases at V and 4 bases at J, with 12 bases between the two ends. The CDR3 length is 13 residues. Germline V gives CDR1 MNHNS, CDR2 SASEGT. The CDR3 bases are TGTGCCAGCAGGGGGGACGGACCCTATGGCTACACCTTC. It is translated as CASRGDGPYGYTF.

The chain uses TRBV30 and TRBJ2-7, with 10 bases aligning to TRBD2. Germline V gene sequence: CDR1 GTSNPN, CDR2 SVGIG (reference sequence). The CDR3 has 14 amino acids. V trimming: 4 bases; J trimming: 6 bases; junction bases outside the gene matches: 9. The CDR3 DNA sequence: TGTGCCTGGACCTCTAGCGGGAGCCCTCTCGAGCAGTACTTC. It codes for CAWTSSGSPLEQYF.

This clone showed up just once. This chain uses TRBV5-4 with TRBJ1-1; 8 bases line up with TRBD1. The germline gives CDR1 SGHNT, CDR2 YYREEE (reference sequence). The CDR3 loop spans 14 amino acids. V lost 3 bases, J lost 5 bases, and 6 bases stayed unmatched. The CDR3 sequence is CASSSGGSGTEAFF. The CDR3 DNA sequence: TGTGCCAGCAGCTCAGGGGGCTCGGGAACTGAAGCTTTCTTT.